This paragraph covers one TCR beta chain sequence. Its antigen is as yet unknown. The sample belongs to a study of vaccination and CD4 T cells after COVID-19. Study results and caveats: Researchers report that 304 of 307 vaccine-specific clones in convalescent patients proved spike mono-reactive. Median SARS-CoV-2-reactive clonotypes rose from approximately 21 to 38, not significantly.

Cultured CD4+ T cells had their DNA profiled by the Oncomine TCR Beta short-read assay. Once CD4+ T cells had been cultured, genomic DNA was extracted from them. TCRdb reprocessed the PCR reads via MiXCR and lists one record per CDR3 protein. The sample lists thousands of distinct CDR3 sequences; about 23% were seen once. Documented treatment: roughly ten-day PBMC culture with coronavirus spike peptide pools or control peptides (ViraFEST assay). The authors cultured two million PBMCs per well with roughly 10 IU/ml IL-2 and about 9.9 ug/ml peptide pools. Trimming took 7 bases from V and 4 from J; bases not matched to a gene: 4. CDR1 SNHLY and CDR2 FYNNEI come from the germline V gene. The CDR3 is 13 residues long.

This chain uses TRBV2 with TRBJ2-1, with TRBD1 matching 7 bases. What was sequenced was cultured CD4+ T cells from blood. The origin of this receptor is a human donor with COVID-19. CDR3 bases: TGTGCCAGCAACTCGGACAGGTACAATGAGCAGTTCTTC. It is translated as CASNSDRYNEQFF.